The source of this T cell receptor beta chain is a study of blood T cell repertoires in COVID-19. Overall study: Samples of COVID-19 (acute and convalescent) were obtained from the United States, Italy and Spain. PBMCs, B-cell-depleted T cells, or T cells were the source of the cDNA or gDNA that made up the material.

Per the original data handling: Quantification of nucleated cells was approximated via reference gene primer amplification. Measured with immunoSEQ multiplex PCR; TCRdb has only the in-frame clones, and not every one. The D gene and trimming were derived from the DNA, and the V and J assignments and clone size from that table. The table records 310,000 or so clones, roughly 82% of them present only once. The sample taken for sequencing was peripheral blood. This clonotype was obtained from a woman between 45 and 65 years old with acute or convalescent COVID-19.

CDR3: CASSDLTLAGDVQYF. CDR3 in DNA: TGTGCCAGCAGTGACCTGACCCTAGCGGGAGACGTGCAGTACTTC. The chain joins TRBV27 to TRBJ2-7, with 10 bases lining up with TRBD2. The junction had 13 bases not matched to a gene; V was cut back by 5 bases and J by 9 bases. The CDR3 consists of 15 residues. In germline, CDR1 is MNHEY, CDR2 SMNVEV (reference sequence).